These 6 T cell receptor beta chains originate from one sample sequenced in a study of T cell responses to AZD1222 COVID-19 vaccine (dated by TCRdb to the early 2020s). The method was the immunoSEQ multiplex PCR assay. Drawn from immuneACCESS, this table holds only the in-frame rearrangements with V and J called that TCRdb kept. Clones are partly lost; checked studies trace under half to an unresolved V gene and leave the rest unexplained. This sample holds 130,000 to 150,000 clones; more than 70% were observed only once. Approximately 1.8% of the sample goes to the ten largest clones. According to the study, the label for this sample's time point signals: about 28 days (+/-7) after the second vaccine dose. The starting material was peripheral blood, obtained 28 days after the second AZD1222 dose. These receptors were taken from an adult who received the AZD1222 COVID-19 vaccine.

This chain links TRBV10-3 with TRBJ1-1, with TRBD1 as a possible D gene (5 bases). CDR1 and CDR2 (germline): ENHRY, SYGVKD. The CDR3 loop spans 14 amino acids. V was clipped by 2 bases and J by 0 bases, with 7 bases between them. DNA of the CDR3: TGTGCCATCAGTGAGGACAGTATGAACACTGAAGCTTTCTTT. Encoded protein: CAISEDSMNTEAFF.

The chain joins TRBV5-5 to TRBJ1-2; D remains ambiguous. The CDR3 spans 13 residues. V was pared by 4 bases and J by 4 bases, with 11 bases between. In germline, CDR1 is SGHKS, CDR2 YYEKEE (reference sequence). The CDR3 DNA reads TGTGCCAGCAGCCCTAGGGTGGTCTATGGCTACACCTTC. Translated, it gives CASSPRVVYGYTF.

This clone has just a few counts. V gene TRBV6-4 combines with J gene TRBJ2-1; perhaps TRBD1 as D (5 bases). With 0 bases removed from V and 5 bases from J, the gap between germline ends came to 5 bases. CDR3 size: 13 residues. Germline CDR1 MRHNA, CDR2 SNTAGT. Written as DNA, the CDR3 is TGTGCCAGCAGTGACTCGGACAACAATGAGCAGTTCTTC. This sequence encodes CASSDSDNNEQFF.

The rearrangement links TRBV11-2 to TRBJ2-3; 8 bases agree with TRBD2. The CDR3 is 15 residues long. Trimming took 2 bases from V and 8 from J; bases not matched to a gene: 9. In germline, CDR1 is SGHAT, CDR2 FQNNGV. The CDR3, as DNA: TGTGCCAGCAGCTTATACCGGGAGGGGGTTTCTACGCAGTATTTT. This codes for CASSLYREGVSTQYF. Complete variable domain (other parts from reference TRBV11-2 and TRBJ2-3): EAGVAQSPRYKIIEKRQSVAFWCNPISGHATLYWYQQILGQGPKLLIQFQNNGVVDDSQLPKDRFSAERLKGVDSTLKIQPAKLEDSAVYLCASSLYREGVSTQYFGPGTRLTVL.

In DNA form, the CDR3 reads TGTGCCAGCAGCTTAGACACCGCTAACTATGGCTACACCTTC. Protein sequence: CASSLDTANYGYTF. This chain links TRBV11-3 with TRBJ1-2; D ambiguous. The V end was cut by 0 bases, the J end by 0 bases, with 5 bases between. The CDR3 contains 14 residues. Looked up from germline, CDR1 is SGHNT and CDR2 is YENEEA.

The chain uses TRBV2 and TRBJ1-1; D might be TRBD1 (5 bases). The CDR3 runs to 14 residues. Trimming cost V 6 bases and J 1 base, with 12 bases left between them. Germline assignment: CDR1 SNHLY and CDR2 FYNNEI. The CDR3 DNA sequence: TGTGCCAGCAGGTTGAGGGGAAGGAACACTGAAGCTTTCTTT. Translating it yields CASRLRGRNTEAFF.